Each of the 17 T cell receptor beta chains below was sequenced from the same sample in a study of CD8+ T cells in alopecia areata. After isolation, RNA underwent reverse transcription to generate cDNA as the sequencing template. Profiling relied on immunoSEQ multiplex PCR, and the TCRdb table lists in-frame clones only, not all of them. The sample shows 9,500 to 15,000 clones, 60% of them seen only once. It was from alopecia areata patients that lesional scalp punch biopsies and peripheral blood were collected. Sequencing was carried out using skin. These receptors all come from a human donor with alopecia areata.

CDR3 region: CASSLGHSEQVETQYF. The CDR3 DNA reads as TGTGCCAGCAGCTTGGGACACTCCGAGCAAGTAGAGACCCAGTACTTC. This chain links TRBV7-9 with TRBJ2-5, with D perhaps TRBD1 (6 bases). CDR1 is SEHNR, CDR2 FQNEAQ, per germline (reference sequence). The CDR3 runs to 16 residues. Trimming took off 3 bases at V and 4 bases at J, with 18 bases between the two ends.

The genes are TRBV27 and TRBJ1-1, with 10 positions matching TRBD1. The germline gives CDR1 MNHEY, CDR2 SMNVEV (reference sequence). V lost 6 bases and J lost 3; bases outside the gene matches: 7. CDR3 length: 15 residues. The CDR3 is CASRPGQGKDTEAFF. The CDR3, as DNA: TGTGCCAGCAGACCGGGACAGGGGAAGGACACTGAAGCTTTCTTT.

The chain couples TRBV2 to TRBJ2-7, with 8 bases fitting TRBD1. The germline V gene encodes CDR1 SNHLY and CDR2 FYNNEI. After removal of 6 bases from V and 3 bases from J, the junction contained 1 base not matched to a gene. The length of the CDR3 is 12 residues. The CDR3, as DNA: TGTGCCAGCAGGGGACAGGACTACGAGCAGTACTTC. This translates into CASRGQDYEQYF.

This clone was seen more than once but under ten times. The V and J genes are TRBV9 and TRBJ2-7, with D possibly matching TRBD1 (6 bases). The CDR3 sequence is 13 residues long. The germline V and J ends were trimmed by 0 bases and 3 bases, with 7 bases remaining between them. Germline-derived CDR1 and CDR2 are SGDLS and YYNGEE. The CDR3 coding sequence is TGTGCCAGCAGCGTAGGGGACATCTACGAGCAGTACTTC. This sequence encodes CASSVGDIYEQYF.

The chain carries TRBV29-1 and TRBJ2-7; 9 bases are shared with TRBD1. Trimming removed 0 bases from V and 6 bases from J; junction bases left unmatched: 12. Germline-derived CDR1 and CDR2 are SQVTM and ANQGSEA. This CDR3 contains 16 residues. The CDR3 DNA follows: TGCAGCGTTGAAGATTCAACCGGGACAGGGTGGGGCGAGCAGTACTTC. Encoded protein: CSVEDSTGTGWGEQYF.

This clone rates as large (0.1 to 1%). This CDR3 is CASSPASGTGNEQFF. The CDR3, as DNA: TGTGCCAGCTCACCGGCTAGCGGCACGGGGAATGAGCAGTTCTTC. The chain has TRBV18 and TRBJ2-1; the match to TRBD2 covers 7 bases. The CDR3 loop spans 15 amino acids. The J segment lost 7 bases and the V segment lost 3 bases, leaving 9 bases of the junction unmatched. Germline CDR1 KGHSH, CDR2 LQKENI.

V is TRBV28 and J is TRBJ2-5; 7 bases are a match to TRBD1. J gave up 5 bases and V 5 bases, and 8 bases lay outside the gene matches. Germline CDR1 and CDR2: MDHEN and SYDVKM. The CDR3 runs to 14 residues. CDR3 DNA sequence: TGTGCCAGCAGTCCCCCCACAGGGGCGGAGACCCAGTACTTC. It specifies CASSPPTGAETQYF.

This clone has only one observation. The chain couples TRBV18 to TRBJ2-2, with D unresolved. The CDR3 is 14 amino acids. Trimming left V 3 bases short and J 1 base short, with 6 bases between. Per germline, CDR1 KGHSH and CDR2 LQKENI. CDR3 nucleotides: TGTGCCAGCTCACCTCGACAGAACACCGGGGAGCTGTTTTTT. Residues: CASSPRQNTGELFF.

CDR3 loop: CASARRGYEQYF. CDR3 nucleotide sequence: TGTGCCAGCGCTCGCCGCGGCTACGAGCAGTACTTC. V usage is TRBV6-6 and J usage is TRBJ2-7, with no clear D. Per germline, CDR1 MNHNY and CDR2 SVGAGI (reference sequence). The CDR3 sequence is 12 residues long. V was pared by 8 bases and J by 3 bases, with 11 bases between.

This chain links TRBV7-9 with TRBJ2-7; the match to TRBD1 covers 10 bases. After removal of 5 bases from V and 2 bases from J, the junction contained 15 bases not matched to a gene. CDR1 and CDR2 (germline): SEHNR, FQNEAQ (reference sequence). The CDR3 covers 18 residues. The CDR3 spells CASSLSLGTGVIPYEQYF. As DNA, the CDR3 is TGTGCCAGCAGCCTGTCTCTAGGGACAGGGGTTATTCCCTACGAGCAGTACTTC.

The chain carries TRBV28 and TRBJ1-5, with D unclear. This CDR3 is built from 17 residues. V was cut by 6 bases and J by 3 bases, with 21 bases left in between. The V gene's germline CDR1 is MDHEN and CDR2 SYDVKM. CDR3 sequence: CASRAVASLNSNQPQHF. The DNA for the CDR3 is TGTGCCAGCAGGGCGGTCGCTAGCCTAAACTCCAATCAGCCCCAGCATTTT.

V and J are TRBV29-1 and TRBJ2-5; D might be TRBD2 (7 bases). This CDR3 spans 13 amino acids. Trimming cost V 5 bases and J 5 bases, with 15 bases left between them. Germline-derived CDR1 and CDR2 are SQVTM and ANQGSEA. CDR3 sequence (DNA): TGCAGCGTTCCACAGGGAGCGGGGGAGACCCAGTACTTC. This encodes CSVPQGAGETQYF.

The V gene is TRBV7-8, the J gene TRBJ1-2, with D maybe TRBD1 (6 bases). The germline CDR1 and CDR2 sequences are SGHVS and FQNEAQ. V lost 2 bases, J lost 4 bases, and 11 bases lay in between. CDR3 length: 14 amino acids. The CDR3 protein is CASSLRDTSYGYTF. Written as DNA, the CDR3 is TGTGCCAGCAGCTTAAGGGACACCTCCTATGGCTACACCTTC.

This clone was picked up one time. The chain recombines TRBV28 with TRBJ1-5, with no clear D. The CDR3 length is 14 residues. Trimming took off 2 bases at V and 6 bases at J, with 11 bases between the two ends. Germline values: CDR1 MDHEN, CDR2 SYDVKM. CDR3 bases: TGTGCCAGCAGTTTAACTCTGAGCGGTCAGCCCCAGCATTTT. The encoded protein is CASSLTLSGQPQHF.

The rearrangement links TRBV30 to TRBJ2-1; D is ambiguous. Germline V CDR1 and CDR2: GTSNPN, SVGIG (reference sequence). This CDR3 is built from 11 residues. The V end was cut by 2 bases, the J end by 3 bases, with 2 bases between. The CDR3 loop reads CAWSFYNEQFF. Written as DNA, the CDR3 is TGTGCCTGGAGTTTCTACAATGAGCAGTTCTTC.

V and J are TRBV2 and TRBJ1-5; D possibly corresponds to TRBD1 (5 bases). The germline V gene encodes CDR1 SNHLY and CDR2 FYNNEI. The CDR3 spans 15 residues. V lost 9 bases and J 7 bases, leaving 22 bases between the germline ends. Here the CDR3 reads CASDRSDTYNQPQHF. In DNA form, the CDR3 reads TGTGCCAGTGATCGATCGGACACCTATAACCAGCCCCAGCATTTT.

The chain couples TRBV19 to TRBJ2-1, with 9 positions matching TRBD2. J gave up 0 bases and V 10 bases, and 10 bases lay outside the gene matches. The germline V gene has CDR1 LNHDA and CDR2 SQIVND (reference sequence). The CDR3 contains 16 residues. The DNA of the CDR3 is TGTGCCAACTACTCGGATAGCGGGAGCTCCTACAATGAGCAGTTCTTC. Amino acids: CANYSDSGSSYNEQFF.